A selection of T cell receptor beta chains follows, all from one sample in a study of somatic mutations in cytotoxic T cells in rheumatoid arthritis. Data came from immunoSEQ multiplex PCR; TCRdb stores just in-frame clones and leaves some out. The table lists some 16,000 clones, 60% to 85% of them singletons, with roughly 4.4% in the top ten. Sequencing used CD8+ T cells sorted from blood. The receptor set was obtained from an adult with rheumatoid arthritis. The conserved cysteine and the conserved F or W are not part of the CDR3 here.

V	length	CDR3
TRBV4-1	14	ASSQVLRDRTYEQY
TRBV7-9	10	ASTDSLGEQY
TRBV19	8	ASSTQPQH
TRBV5-1	11	ASGLKQGYEQY
TRBV11-2	12	ASSSGAANYGYT
TRBV4-1	12	ASSQQQGGYEQY
TRBV7-9	11	ASSLALRGPEY
TRBV6-5	12	ASSGSGYNSPLH
TRBV6-5	11	ASSFFRGYEQY
TRBV11-2	14	ASSLEFALSYNEQF
TRBV7-4	13	ASSRTGLAKNIQY
TRBV5-6	13	ASSSGLAGGHEQY
TRBV27	12	ASRLGGLVETQY
TRBV2	12	ASSYPDRDDGYT
TRBV7-3	9	ASEGGGEQF
TRBV7-9	11	ASTGTGNTEAF